The 13 T cell receptor beta chains listed next were all sequenced from one sample in a study of T-cell reconstitution after alpha-beta-depleted transplantation in children. The TCRbeta library incorporated unique molecular identifiers. Each CDR3 protein gets one entry after TCRdb re-called the PCR reads with MiXCR. The data contain about 250,000 distinct CDR3 sequences, 20% to 30% of them seen just once; the ten biggest clones take up about 4.8%. Sequences were derived from PBMCs, mostly from graft donor cells, sampled 360 days after TCRalphabeta/CD19-depleted stem cell transplant. The receptors were gathered from a female patient between 2 and 15 years old who had a stem cell transplant for congenital amegakaryocytic thrombocytopenia, so the T cells may come from the graft donor.

V usage is TRBV15 and J usage is TRBJ2-5, with 9 positions matching TRBD1. This CDR3 is built from 15 residues. The germline V gene encodes CDR1 LNHNV and CDR2 YYDKDF (reference sequence). V trimming: 3 bases; J trimming: 2 bases; junction bases outside the gene matches: 4. The CDR3 reads CATSRPGQGQETQYF. The CDR3 nucleotides are TGTGCCACCAGCAGGCCGGGACAGGGTCAAGAGACCCAGTACTTC. The complete variable domain, with remaining parts taken from reference TRBV15 and TRBJ2-5, reads DAMVIQNPRYQVTQFGKPVTLSCSQTLNHNVMYWYQQKSSQAPKLLFHYYDKDFNNEADTPDNFQSRRPNTSFCFLDIRSPGLGDTAMYLCATSRPGQGQETQYFGPGTRLLVL.

This clonotype was detected a few times. The V and J genes are TRBV7-6 and TRBJ1-3, with TRBD1 as a possible D gene (5 bases). The length of the CDR3 is 14 residues. V lost 5 bases and J lost 0, with 8 bases in between. Per germline, CDR1 SGHVS and CDR2 FNYEAQ. For the CDR3, the DNA is TGTGCCAGCAGCAGGGGACTCTCTGGAAACACCATATATTTT. Its translation: CASSRGLSGNTIYF.

This chain uses TRBV28 with TRBJ2-3, with D tentatively TRBD2 (6 bases). The CDR3 covers 15 residues. V was shortened by 10 bases and J by 3 bases, with 20 bases between the two germline ends. Germline assignment: CDR1 MDHEN and CDR2 SYDVKM. The CDR3 sequence: CATWPVAVETDTQYF. CDR3 in DNA: TGTGCCACCTGGCCTGTAGCGGTGGAGACAGATACGCAGTATTTT.

For this clonotype: The junction does not match germline at one end; this may be a read error. This chain uses TRBV6-1 with TRBJ2-2, with 9 nucleotides matching TRBD2. From germline, CDR1 is MNHNS and CDR2 SASEGT. The CDR3 extends over 16 amino acids. CDR3 region: CASSPYSGRNTGELFF. In DNA, the CDR3 is TGTGCCAGCAGTCCCTACAGCGGGAGGAACACCGGAGAGCTGTTTTTT.

The V call is TRBV7-9, the J call TRBJ1-3; TRBD1 matches at 7 bases. This CDR3 contains 15 residues. Trimming cost V 5 bases and J 8 bases; bases outside gene matches: 12. CDR1 SEHNR and CDR2 FQNEAQ come from the germline V gene (reference sequence). As DNA, the CDR3 is TGTGCCAGCAGCCTACGAGGGGGCGCAGGTGACACCATATATTTT. It is translated as CASSLRGGAGDTIYF.

This clonotype was counted between two and nine times. V is TRBV9 and J is TRBJ2-3, with 7 positions matching TRBD2. V trimming: 0 bases; J trimming: 2 bases; junction bases outside the gene matches: 6. Germline-derived CDR1 and CDR2 are SGDLS and YYNGEE. The CDR3 has 16 residues. The CDR3 is CASSVGSSGPTDTQYF. Here the CDR3 DNA reads TGTGCCAGCAGCGTAGGTTCTAGCGGACCCACAGATACGCAGTATTTT. Filled out from reference TRBV9 and TRBJ2-3, the complete variable domain reads DSGVTQTPKHLITATGQRVTLRCSPRSGDLSVYWYQQSLDQGLQFLIQYYNGEERAKGNILERFSAQQFPDLHSELNLSSLELGDSALYFCASSVGSSGPTDTQYFGPGTRLTVL.

This clonotype was observed many times. The rearrangement links TRBV4-1 to TRBJ2-2, with 13 bases matching TRBD2. V was clipped by 5 bases and J by 6 bases; unmatched bases: 9. Germline CDR1 is MGHRA and CDR2 is YSYEKL. The length of the CDR3 is 17 residues. CDR3: CASSERTSGRFAGELFF. The CDR3 nucleotides are TGCGCCAGCAGCGAGCGGACTAGCGGGAGATTTGCCGGGGAGCTGTTTTTT.

The CDR3 region has the DNA TGTGCCAGCAGTTTAAGTGGGTACGCTGGAAACACCATATATTTT. Translated: CASSLSGYAGNTIYF. This chain links TRBV12-3 or TRBV12-4 with TRBJ1-3, with D unclear. This CDR3 has 15 residues. Trimming pared 2 bases from V and 2 bases from J, leaving 10 bases between.

Only a few counts were recorded for this clonotype. This chain uses TRBV2 with TRBJ1-1; unclear D gene. With 9 bases removed from V and 0 bases from J, the gap between germline ends came to 11 bases. The CDR3 has 13 residues. Germline V CDR1 and CDR2: SNHLY, FYNNEI. CDR3 DNA: TGTGCCAGGGAAACGGATATGAACACTGAAGCTTTCTTT. It encodes CARETDMNTEAFF.

In this sample, this clonotype turned up a few times. The gene calls are TRBV29-1 and TRBJ1-1, with D perhaps matching TRBD1 (5 bases). CDR1 and CDR2 (germline): SQVTM, ANQGSEA. V was shortened by 3 bases and J by 1 base, with 12 bases between the two germline ends. CDR3 length: 14 amino acids. CDR3 region: CSVDSRQTNTEAFF. CDR3 DNA sequence: TGCAGCGTTGACAGTCGACAGACGAACACTGAAGCTTTCTTT.

J is TRBJ2-5 and V is TRBV15, with D perhaps TRBD1 (6 bases). The CDR3 totals 17 residues. Germline assignment: CDR1 LNHNV and CDR2 YYDKDF (reference sequence). The V end was cut by 0 bases, the J end by 1 base, with 15 bases between. The DNA for the CDR3 is TGTGCCACCAGCAGAGATGATCGGGGACAATTCCAAGAGACCCAGTACTTC. This codes for CATSRDDRGQFQETQYF.

CDR3 nucleotide sequence: TGTGCTAGTGGTTTGGACCAGACCGGGGAGCTGTTTTTT. It is translated as CASGLDQTGELFF. This chain joins TRBV12-5 and TRBJ2-2; D gene uncertain. This CDR3 contains 13 residues. CDR1 is LGHNT and CDR2 is FRNRAP in the germline V gene. V shed 1 base and J shed 5 bases, with 5 bases lying between them.

This clonotype has a handful of counts. The CDR3 loop is CASSLARDRGGEQYF. DNA of the CDR3: TGCGCCAGCAGCTTGGCCCGGGACAGGGGCGGCGAGCAGTACTTC. V is TRBV5-1 and J is TRBJ2-7; TRBD1 agrees at 10 bases. Per germline, CDR1 SGHRS and CDR2 YFSETQ. The CDR3 totals 15 residues. The junction had 6 bases not matched to a gene; V was cut back by 0 bases and J by 6 bases.